This T cell receptor beta chain was found in a study of T-cell reconstitution after alpha-beta-depleted transplantation in children. Germline values: CDR1 MNHNY, CDR2 SVGAGI (reference sequence). V dropped 8 bases and J dropped 10; count of bases not matched to a gene: 8. The CDR3 runs to 13 residues. This clonotype was found a few times. Unique molecular identifiers were built into the TCRbeta library. From the PCR reads, TCRdb called clonotypes with MiXCR, one entry per CDR3 protein. The table has about 340,000 distinct CDR3 sequences, approximately 10% seen once; the top ten hold 2% to 2.5%. The TCR comes from a human donor who donated a stem cell graft to a child with acute lymphoblastic leukemia. The chain combines TRBV6-6 with TRBJ1-6, with TRBD1 matching over 7 bases. This specimen was PBMCs from the stem cell graft donor, taken from the stem cell graft. Written as DNA, the CDR3 is TGTGCCAGCCTAGGGGGAGGGGGCTCACCCCTCCACTTT. The encoded protein is CASLGGGGSPLHF.